This TCR beta chain was sequenced during a study of PD-L1 blockade in urothelial cancer. In this sample, this clone turned up a few times. This sample's time point: peripheral blood 6 weeks after treatment start. Synthetically made TCR analog templates were put into each PCR as spikes. Generated by immunoSEQ multiplex PCR, the TCRdb table keeps only in-frame clones and is missing some. The repertoire holds 100,000 to 150,000 clones, with about 82% as singletons. The CDR3 contains 15 residues. Between the trimmed V and J ends, which lost 3 bases and 7 bases, there was a span of 18 bases. Germline V lookup: CDR1 MDHEN, CDR2 SYDVKM.

This chain connects TRBV28 to TRBJ1-2, with D possibly being TRBD1 (6 bases). Here the sequenced sample was PBMCs, taken around atezolizumab (anti-PD-L1) treatment. This TCR derives from a man aged 50 to 59 with urothelial cancer. The CDR3 reads CASSFFTGIGAGYTF. CDR3 DNA sequence: TGTGCCAGCAGTTTTTTCACAGGGATTGGTGCTGGCTACACCTTC.